These T cell receptor beta chains were read from a single sample in a study of patients and donors after allogeneic stem cell transplantation. Via MiXCR, TCRdb re-called the RT-PCR reads, giving one row per CDR3 protein. The repertoire consists of more than 150,000 distinct CDR3 sequences, with 40% to 45% occurring once and the leading ten covering 33%. Specimen: blood, either unsorted or a sorted T cell fraction (not recorded which). The receptors were gathered from a human donor who was either an allogeneic HSCT recipient or a stem cell or donor lymphocyte infusion donor (not recorded which). It is not recorded whose cells these are; they may come from a transplant donor. The CDR3 runs from the conserved cysteine through the conserved F or W. A D gene is named only where the DNA matches it firmly. Clone size is shown for a subset of rows, as once, few, many or a class of expanded clone.

J gene | D gene | V gene | clone size | CDR3 protein | CDR3 DNA
TRBJ2-1 | TRBD2 | TRBV3-1 | . | CASSQETLAGGSYNEQFF | TGTGCCAGCAGCCAAGAAACACTAGCGGGAGGATCCTACAATGAGCAGTTCTTC
TRBJ1-1 | . | TRBV7-3 | . | CASSLRGGMAEAFF | TGTGCCAGCAGCTTACGCGGGGGCATGGCTGAAGCTTTCTTT
TRBJ1-2 | TRBD1 | TRBV5-6 | . | CASSSTGRSDGYTF | TGTGCCAGCAGCTCGACAGGGAGGTCAGATGGCTACACCTTC
TRBJ1-2 | . | TRBV7-2 | . | CASSLALGSTGYTF | TGTGCCAGCAGCTTAGCGCTTGGCAGTACTGGCTACACCTTC
TRBJ1-5 | TRBD1 | TRBV12-3/TRBV12-4 | . | CASSLVRPGGFSNQPQHF | TGTGCCAGCAGTTTAGTGAGGCCAGGGGGCTTTAGCAATCAGCCCCAGCATTTT
TRBJ1-2 | TRBD1 | TRBV30 | once | CASTGGNGYTF | TGTGCCTCTACAGGGGGCAATGGCTACACCTTC
TRBJ2-7 | TRBD2 | TRBV6-2/TRBV6-3 | . | CASTLDPGLGTYEQYF | TGTGCCAGCACCTTGGATCCGGGACTAGGAACCTACGAGCAGTACTTC
TRBJ1-1 | . | TRBV7-9 | few | CASPGASWAEAFF | TGTGCCAGCCCAGGGGCCTCTTGGGCTGAAGCTTTCTTT
TRBJ1-1 | . | TRBV29-1 | . | CSVDDSMNTEAFF | TGCAGCGTTGATGACAGTATGAACACTGAAGCTTTCTTT
TRBJ2-7 | . | TRBV30 | . | CAWSRNFRDEQYF | TGTGCCTGGAGTAGAAATTTCCGTGACGAGCAGTACTTC
TRBJ2-7 | . | TRBV5-1 | few | CASSDPSGLSYEQYF | TGCGCCAGCAGCGACCCCTCGGGACTCTCCTACGAGCAGTACTTC
TRBJ1-6 | . | TRBV27 | . | CASTRPGENSPLHF | TGTGCCAGCACCCGGCCAGGAGAAAATTCACCCCTCCACTTT
TRBJ1-3 | TRBD1 | TRBV28 | . | CASRPYRGSSGNTIYF | TGTGCCAGCAGACCCTACAGGGGAAGCTCTGGAAACACCATATATTTT
TRBJ1-5 | TRBD1 | TRBV27 | many | CASSLGARDRDSNQPQHF | TGTGCCAGCAGTTTAGGCGCCCGGGACAGGGATAGCAATCAGCCCCAGCATTTT
TRBJ2-1 | . | TRBV7-2 | . | CASSLDVARNEQFF | TGTGCCAGCAGCTTAGATGTAGCCAGGAATGAGCAGTTCTTC
TRBJ1-1 | . | TRBV6-5 | . | CASTTPAASHEAFF | TGTGCCAGCACCACCCCCGCGGCGAGCCATGAAGCTTTCTTT
TRBJ1-2 | . | TRBV20-1 | many | CSAIPEGNYGYTF | TGCAGTGCTATCCCCGAGGGGAACTATGGCTACACCTTC
TRBJ2-2 | . | TRBV6-5 | . | CASSYGGHNTEELFF | TGTGCCAGCAGTTACGGGGGACATAACACCGAGGAGCTGTTTTTT
TRBJ2-3 | . | TRBV12-3/TRBV12-4 | . | CASSGGNTDTQYF | TGTGCCAGCAGCGGAGGGAACACAGATACGCAGTATTTT
TRBJ2-3 | TRBD2 | TRBV4-3 | . | CASSQVCREGHTDTQYF | TGCGCCAGCAGCCAAGTCTGCCGGGAGGGCCATACCGATACGCAGTATTTT
TRBJ2-7 | TRBD1 | TRBV4-3 | . | CASSQKSNRGYEQYF | TGCGCCAGCAGCCAAAAATCTAACAGGGGCTACGAGCAGTACTTC
TRBJ2-2 | TRBD2 | TRBV2 | . | CASTGTSGTGELFF | TGTGCCAGCACCGGGACTAGCGGGACCGGGGAGCTGTTTTTT
TRBJ2-2 | TRBD1 | TRBV5-1 | . | CASRTGQGRNTGELFF | TGCGCCAGCAGAACCGGACAGGGACGTAACACCGGGGAGCTGTTTTTT